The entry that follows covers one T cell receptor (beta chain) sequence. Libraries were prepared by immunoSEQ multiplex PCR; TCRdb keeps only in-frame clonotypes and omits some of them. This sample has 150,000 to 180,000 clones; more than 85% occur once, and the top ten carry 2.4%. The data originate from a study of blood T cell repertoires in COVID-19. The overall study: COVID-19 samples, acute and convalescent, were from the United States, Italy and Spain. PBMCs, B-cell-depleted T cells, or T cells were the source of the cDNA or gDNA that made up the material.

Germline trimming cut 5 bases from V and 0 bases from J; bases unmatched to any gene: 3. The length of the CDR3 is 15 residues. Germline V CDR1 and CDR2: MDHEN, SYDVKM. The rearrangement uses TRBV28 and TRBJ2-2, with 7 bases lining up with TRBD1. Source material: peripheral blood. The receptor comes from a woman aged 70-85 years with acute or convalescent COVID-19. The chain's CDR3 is CASSPGTANTGELFF. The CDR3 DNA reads TGTGCCAGCAGTCCCGGGACAGCGAACACCGGGGAGCTGTTTTTT.